This T cell receptor (beta chain) came from a study of beta chain features in type 1 diabetes (dated by TCRdb to 2016 to 2019). For context, the study as a whole: No differences in mean age, gender distribution, total cell number or subset yield were found between patients and healthy donors. A total of around 110,000,000 sorted cells were examined across all samples, and a strong correlation was observed between cell number per subset and RNA yield. The study compared TCRB repertoires of sorted circulating CD4+ T cell subsets between recently diagnosed type 1 diabetes patients and matched healthy donors. Regulatory and stem cell-like memory subsets were isolated from only 8 patients and roughly eight healthy donors, whereas naive and central memory subsets came from all 28 donors. On the study overall, not on this receptor specifically: Because small numbers of individuals were included in the HLA sub-analyses, any influence of HLA type on TCRB rearrangement was left unresolved. Because cDNA rather than genomic DNA was sequenced, highly expressing activated cells could have been over-represented, although no difference in activation and CD3 levels was found between groups. PCR might favor shorter templates, but patient and control samples were amplified and corrected together, so any skew would affect both groups equally. Patients with type 1 diabetes made fewer insertions and deleted more nucleotides at VDJ recombination sites, implying thymic rearrangement abnormalities. Type 1 diabetes patients showed a moderate but significant shortening of TCRB CDR3 length in all four CD4+ subsets. Naive, central memory and regulatory TCRB repertoires appeared to be more similar among patients than among healthy donors.

The High Capacity cDNA Reverse Transcription Kit was used to reverse transcribe all of the isolated RNA, meaning that expressed TCRB transcripts were what got sequenced. Deep immunoSEQ sequencing was applied to naive, central memory and regulatory T cell samples, giving an average of about 3.4 million total reads per sample. After sorted cells were lysed in RLT buffer, RNA was extracted with DNase-treated RNeasy Micro or Mini kits, with the choice depending on cell number. To prevent cross-contamination, each cell subset was processed individually, whereas patient and healthy donor samples were processed jointly. TCRB sequences were amplified from cDNA with the immunoSEQ multiplex PCR, producing 87-bp fragments spanning the CDR3 region. Sequencing of the amplicons was done on the Illumina HiSeq platform. The original methods were these. PCR bias was computationally corrected using synthetic template baselines, reads within Hamming distance 2 were collapsed, and singletons that could not be merged were discarded. Reads were aligned to IMGT to assign V, D and J genes, CDR3 length, and insertions or deletions at six rearrangement sites. Within each subset, clonotype counts were normalized to sorted cell number, after which true diversity and Gini coefficients were computed with the tcR R package. The overlap coefficient, calculated on TCRB nucleotide sequences, was used to quantify repertoire sharing. Out-of-frame TCRB sequences from naive cells were analyzed to stand in for the pre-selection repertoire. As stored in TCRdb, this immuneACCESS dataset retains in-frame rearrangements with V and J assigned. A fraction of the clones does not appear; measured against another copy, unresolved V genes explain less than half of the discrepancy, and the remainder lacks a known reason. The D gene and trimming were derived from the DNA, and the V and J assignments and clone size from that table. This sample is represented by around 250,000 clones; 20% of them were singletons. 0.025% to 0.035% of the sample comes from the top ten.

The cysteine opens and the phenylalanine closes a CDR3 of 16 amino acids. Only the CDR3 region is kept as DNA, spanning 48 bases read in frame from base 1. The germline V gene supplies CDR1 MNHNS and CDR2 SASEGT. The V and J ends are trimmed by 3 bases and 0 bases, leaving 12 bases between them. In the case of this clone: Its target antigen remains unknown. Per-base qualities were not stored, and no clone one base away is much larger.

A single peripheral blood draw of about 116 mL on average was collected from each donor into heparinised tubes. Naive, central memory, regulatory and stem cell-like memory CD4+ T cells were sorted on a BD FACSAria II using a panel including CD45RO, CCR7, CD25, CD127, CD95 and CD27. All sorted populations exceeded 95% purity. PBMCs were separated immediately by Lymphoprep density gradient centrifugation and were stained directly, without being cultured. Samples were stained and sorted in pairs, with one healthy donor and one patient per experiment, so that batch effects were minimized. Source material: naive CD4+ T cells from blood. Sample cell subset or site, as interpreted from the label and publication: true naive CD4+ T cells. The origin of this receptor is a woman aged 40 to 49 with type 1 diabetes. The chain couples TRBV6-1 to TRBJ2-1, with no reliable assignment of the D segment. The CDR3 protein is CASSEALASSYNEQFF. The bases read TGTGCCAGCAGTGAGGCACTGGCTAGCTCCTACAATGAGCAGTTCTTC.